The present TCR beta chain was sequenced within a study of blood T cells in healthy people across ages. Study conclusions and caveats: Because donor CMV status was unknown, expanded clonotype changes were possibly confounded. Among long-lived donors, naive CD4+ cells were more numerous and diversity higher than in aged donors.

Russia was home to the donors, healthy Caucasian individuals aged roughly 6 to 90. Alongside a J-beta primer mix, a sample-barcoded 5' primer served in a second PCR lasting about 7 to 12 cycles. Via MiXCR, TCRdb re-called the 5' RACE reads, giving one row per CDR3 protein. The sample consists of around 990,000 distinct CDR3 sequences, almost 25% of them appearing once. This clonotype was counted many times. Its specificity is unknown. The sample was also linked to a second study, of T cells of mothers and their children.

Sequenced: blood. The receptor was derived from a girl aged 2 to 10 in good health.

Here the CDR3 reads CASSPRDGNEKLFF. CDR3 DNA sequence: TGTGCCAGCAGTCCTCGGGACGGTAATGAAAAACTGTTTTTT. This chain connects TRBV9 to TRBJ1-4; D might be TRBD1 (5 bases). V lost 5 bases, J lost 4 bases, and 12 bases lay in between. From germline, CDR1 is SGDLS and CDR2 YYNGEE. The length of the CDR3 is 14 residues.